The T cell receptor beta chain described here comes from a study of beta chain features in type 1 diabetes. V was clipped by 4 bases and J by 7 bases, with 14 bases between them. The CDR3 length is 14 residues. Per germline, CDR1 SGHTA and CDR2 FQGTGA. Every bit of the isolated RNA underwent reverse transcription, so sequencing read expressed TCRB transcripts. Produced via immunoSEQ multiplex PCR; TCRdb's table is partial and in-frame only. The table records about 330,000 clones, approximately 10% of them present only once. This clone was observed a handful of times. This chain uses TRBV7-3 with TRBJ2-1; no firm D call. Source material: naive CD4+ T cells from blood. This sequence originates from a woman in her thirties in good health. The CDR3 DNA reads as TGTGCCAGCAGCTCCGGTATTTTAGAGAATGAGCAGTTCTTC. Translation gives CASSSGILENEQFF.